This record covers a single T cell receptor beta chain. Its target is unknown. Clones were read by immunoSEQ multiplex PCR, and TCRdb kept only the in-frame ones, dropping some. This table has roughly 90,000 clones, 65% to 90% appearing once. This specimen comes from a study of glioma-infiltrating T cells after dendritic cell vaccination. The overall study: Three intradermal dendritic cell vaccine injections were given every two weeks. Points from the study as a whole: Complete blood and tumor specimen sets were limited to few patients.

Selection required adequate fresh-frozen tumor tissue plus more than two years' survival data. V trimming: 1 base; J trimming: 6 bases; junction bases outside the gene matches: 14. This CDR3 has 18 amino acids. Germline CDR1 MGHDK, CDR2 SYGVNS. The sequenced sample was blood, obtained before dendritic cell vaccination. The chain joins TRBV25-1 to TRBJ2-3; 9 bases agree with TRBD2. This receptor was taken from a human donor with glioblastoma. CDR3 region: CASSEWGLAGSGADTQYF. DNA for the CDR3: TGTGCCAGCAGTGAATGGGGTCTAGCGGGATCAGGTGCGGATACGCAGTATTTT.